This TCR beta chain was documented in a study of T cell responses to AZD1222 COVID-19 vaccine. Assay: immunoSEQ multiplex PCR; the TCRdb copy retains only in-frame clones and omits some. The table has some 120,000 clones, approximately 85% seen once. Germline CDR1 reads LNHDA; CDR2 reads SQIVND (reference sequence). The CDR3 is 14 residues long. V shed 4 bases, J shed 4 bases, and the junction held 3 bases outside the gene matches. The sequenced sample was peripheral blood, obtained 28 days after the second AZD1222 dose. The sequence was obtained from an adult who received the AZD1222 COVID-19 vaccine. The chain couples TRBV19 to TRBJ2-7; 11 nucleotides match TRBD1. The CDR3 coding sequence is TGTGCCAGTAGTAGGGGACAGGGGGTATACGAGCAGTACTTC. Its translation: CASSRGQGVYEQYF.